This T cell receptor beta chain was recovered during a study of cytomegalovirus exposure and HLA in healthy donors. The PCR employed 60 Vbeta primers together with 13 Jbeta primers. This table comes from immunoSEQ multiplex PCR, and its TCRdb copy is limited to in-frame clones, with some not included. In the table there are nearly 110,000 clones, roughly two thirds of which are singletons. The CDR3 loop spans 20 amino acids. In germline, CDR1 is MDHEN, CDR2 SYDVKM. Trimming cost V 5 bases and J 7 bases, with 35 bases left between them. This clone was counted only a few times. Sequenced sample: PBMCs. This chain connects TRBV28 to TRBJ1-2; D gene unclear. This clonotype was sampled from a female donor in good health and CMV-seronegative. The CDR3 region has the DNA TGTGCCAGCAGTCCTCATAACGGGGTTTTTATTAACCCTTTGAAGGGTGGCTACACCTTC. It encodes CASSPHNGVFINPLKGGYTF.